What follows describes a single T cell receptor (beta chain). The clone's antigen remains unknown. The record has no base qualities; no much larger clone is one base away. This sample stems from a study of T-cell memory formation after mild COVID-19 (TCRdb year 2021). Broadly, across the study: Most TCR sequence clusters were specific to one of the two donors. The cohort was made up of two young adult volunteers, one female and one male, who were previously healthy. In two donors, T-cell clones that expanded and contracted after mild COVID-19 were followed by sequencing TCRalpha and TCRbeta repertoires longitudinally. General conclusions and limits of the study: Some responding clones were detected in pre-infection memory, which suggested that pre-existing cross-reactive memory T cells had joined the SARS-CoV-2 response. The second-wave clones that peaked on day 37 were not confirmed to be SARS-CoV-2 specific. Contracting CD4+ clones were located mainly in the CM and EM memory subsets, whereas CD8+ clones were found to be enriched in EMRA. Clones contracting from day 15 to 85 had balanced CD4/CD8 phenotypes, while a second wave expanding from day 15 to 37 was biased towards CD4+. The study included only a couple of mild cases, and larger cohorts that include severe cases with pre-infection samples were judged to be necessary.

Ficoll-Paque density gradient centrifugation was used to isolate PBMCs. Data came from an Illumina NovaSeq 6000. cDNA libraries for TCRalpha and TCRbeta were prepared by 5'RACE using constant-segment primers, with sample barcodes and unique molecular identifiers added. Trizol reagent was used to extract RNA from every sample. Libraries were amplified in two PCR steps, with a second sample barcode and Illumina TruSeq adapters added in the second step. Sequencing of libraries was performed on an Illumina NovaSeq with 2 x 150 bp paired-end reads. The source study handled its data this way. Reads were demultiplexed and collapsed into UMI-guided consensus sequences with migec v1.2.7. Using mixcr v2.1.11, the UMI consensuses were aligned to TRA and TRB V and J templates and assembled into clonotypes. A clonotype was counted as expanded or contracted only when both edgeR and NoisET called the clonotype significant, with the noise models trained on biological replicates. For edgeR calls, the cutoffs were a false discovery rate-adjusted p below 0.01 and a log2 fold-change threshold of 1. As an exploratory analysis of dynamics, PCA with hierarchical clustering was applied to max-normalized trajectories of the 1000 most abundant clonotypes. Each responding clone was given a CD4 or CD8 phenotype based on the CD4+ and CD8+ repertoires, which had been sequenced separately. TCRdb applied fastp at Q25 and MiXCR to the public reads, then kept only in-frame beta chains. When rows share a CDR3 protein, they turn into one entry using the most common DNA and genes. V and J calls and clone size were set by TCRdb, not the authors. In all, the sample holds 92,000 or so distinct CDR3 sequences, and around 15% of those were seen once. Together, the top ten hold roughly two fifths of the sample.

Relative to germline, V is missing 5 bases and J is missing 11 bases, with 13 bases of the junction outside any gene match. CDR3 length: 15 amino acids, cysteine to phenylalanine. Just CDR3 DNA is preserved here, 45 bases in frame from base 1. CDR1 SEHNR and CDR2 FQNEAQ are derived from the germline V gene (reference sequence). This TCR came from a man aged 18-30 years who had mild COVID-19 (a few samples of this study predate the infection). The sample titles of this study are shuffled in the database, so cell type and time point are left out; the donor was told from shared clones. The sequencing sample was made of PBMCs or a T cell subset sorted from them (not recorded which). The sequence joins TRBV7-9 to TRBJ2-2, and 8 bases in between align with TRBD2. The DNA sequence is TGTGCCAGCAGCGAGACTAGCGCCACGCCTCCAGAGCTGTTTTTT. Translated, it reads CASSETSATPPELFF. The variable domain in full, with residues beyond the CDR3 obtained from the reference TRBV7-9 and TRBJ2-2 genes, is DTGVSQNPRHKITKRGQNVTFRCDPISEHNRLYWYRQTLGQGPEFLTYFQNEAQLEKSRLLSDRFSAERPKGSFSTLEIQRTEQGDSAMYLCASSETSATPPELFFGEGSRLTVL.